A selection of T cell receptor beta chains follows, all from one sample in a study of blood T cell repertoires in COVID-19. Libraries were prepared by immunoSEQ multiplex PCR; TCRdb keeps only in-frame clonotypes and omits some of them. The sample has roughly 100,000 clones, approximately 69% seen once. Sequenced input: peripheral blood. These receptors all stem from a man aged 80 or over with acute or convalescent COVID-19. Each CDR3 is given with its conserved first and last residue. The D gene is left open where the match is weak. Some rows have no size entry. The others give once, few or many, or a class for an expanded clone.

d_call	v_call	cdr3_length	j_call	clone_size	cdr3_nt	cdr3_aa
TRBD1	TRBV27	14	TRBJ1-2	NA	TGTGCCAGCAAAAGGACAGGGATGGACTATGGCTACACCTTC	CASKRTGMDYGYTF
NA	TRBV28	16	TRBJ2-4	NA	TGTGCCAGCAGCCCTTTAGCGGTCATAGCCAAAAACATTCAGTACTTC	CASSPLAVIAKNIQYF
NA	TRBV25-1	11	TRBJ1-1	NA	TGTGCCAGCAAGCAGAACACTGAAGCTTTCTTT	CASKQNTEAFF
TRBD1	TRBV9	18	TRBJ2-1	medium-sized	TGTGCCAGCAGCGTCGTGACAGGGGTTGGGCCCCCCTACAATGAGCAGTTCTTC	CASSVVTGVGPPYNEQFF
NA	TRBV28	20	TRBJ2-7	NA	TGTGCCAGCAGTTTTTCCATCTGGACGGGAGCCCCATCCATATCCTACGAGCAGTACTTC	CASSFSIWTGAPSISYEQYF
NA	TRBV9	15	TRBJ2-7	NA	TGTGCCAGCAGCTCTACCGGGACTCTCTCCTACGAGCAGTACTTC	CASSSTGTLSYEQYF
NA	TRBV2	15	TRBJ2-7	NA	TGTGCCAGCAGTGACGGATGGACAGAAACCTACGAGCAGTACTTC	CASSDGWTETYEQYF
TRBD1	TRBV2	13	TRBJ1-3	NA	TGTGCCAGCAGGGGACAGGCTGGAAACACCATATATTTT	CASRGQAGNTIYF
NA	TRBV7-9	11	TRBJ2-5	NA	TGTGCCAGCAACAGCCAAGAGACCCAGTACTTC	CASNSQETQYF
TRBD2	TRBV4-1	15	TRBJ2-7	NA	TGCGCCAGCAGCCAAAGCGGGGCAGCAATCTACGAGCAGTACTTC	CASSQSGAAIYEQYF
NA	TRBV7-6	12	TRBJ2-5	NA	TGTGCCAGCAGCTATAACGGGGAGACCCAGTACTTC	CASSYNGETQYF
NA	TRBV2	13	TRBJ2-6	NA	TGTGCCAGCATCTACAGTGGGGCCAACGTCCTGACTTTC	CASIYSGANVLTF
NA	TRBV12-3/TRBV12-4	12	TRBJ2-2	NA	TGTGCCACCCGAAGGGGTTTAGGGGAGCTGTTTTTT	CATRRGLGELFF
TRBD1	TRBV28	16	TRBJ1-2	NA	TGTGCCAGCAGTTTTCCGGGACAGGCAGGCCTCTATGGCTACACCTTC	CASSFPGQAGLYGYTF
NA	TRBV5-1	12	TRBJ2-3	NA	TGCGCCAGCAGCTTAGCCACAGATACGCAGTATTTT	CASSLATDTQYF
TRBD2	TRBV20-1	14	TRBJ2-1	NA	TGCAGTGCTAGTGACCTAGCGGGCGTCAATGAGCAGTTCTTC	CSASDLAGVNEQFF